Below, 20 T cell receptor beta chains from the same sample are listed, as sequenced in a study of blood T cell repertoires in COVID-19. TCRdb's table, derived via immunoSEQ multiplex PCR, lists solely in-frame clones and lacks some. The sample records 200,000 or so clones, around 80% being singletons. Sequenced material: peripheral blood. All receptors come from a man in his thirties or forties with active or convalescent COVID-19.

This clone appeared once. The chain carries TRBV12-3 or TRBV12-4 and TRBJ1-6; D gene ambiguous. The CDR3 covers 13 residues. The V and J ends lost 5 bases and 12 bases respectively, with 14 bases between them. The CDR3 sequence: CASSAAPVLPLHF. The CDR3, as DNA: TGTGCCAGCAGTGCGGCCCCAGTGTTACCCCTCCACTTT.

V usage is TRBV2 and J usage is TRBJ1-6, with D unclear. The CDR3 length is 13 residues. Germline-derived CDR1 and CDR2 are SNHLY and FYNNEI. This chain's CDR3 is CAERSSENSPLHF. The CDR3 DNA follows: TGTGCAGAAAGGAGCAGCGAGAATTCACCCCTCCACTTT.

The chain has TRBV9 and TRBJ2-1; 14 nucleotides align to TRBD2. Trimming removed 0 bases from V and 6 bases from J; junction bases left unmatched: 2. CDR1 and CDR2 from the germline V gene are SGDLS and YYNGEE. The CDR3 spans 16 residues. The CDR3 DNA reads TGTGCCAGCAGCGTAGGGACTAGCGGGAGGCTCAATGAGCAGTTCTTC. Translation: CASSVGTSGRLNEQFF.

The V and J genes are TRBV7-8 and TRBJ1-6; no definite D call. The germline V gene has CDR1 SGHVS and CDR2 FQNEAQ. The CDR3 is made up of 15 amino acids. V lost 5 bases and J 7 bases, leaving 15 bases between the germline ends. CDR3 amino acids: CASSPDRTGNSPLHF. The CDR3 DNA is TGTGCCAGCAGCCCGGACCGGACGGGGAATTCACCCCTCCACTTT.

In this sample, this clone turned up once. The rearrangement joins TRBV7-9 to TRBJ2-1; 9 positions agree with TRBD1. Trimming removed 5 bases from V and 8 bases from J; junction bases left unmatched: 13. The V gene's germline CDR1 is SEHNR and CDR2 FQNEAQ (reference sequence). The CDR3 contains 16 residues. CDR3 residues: CASSPTGGSERHEQFF. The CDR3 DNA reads TGTGCCAGCAGCCCCACAGGGGGCAGTGAGCGTCATGAGCAGTTCTTC. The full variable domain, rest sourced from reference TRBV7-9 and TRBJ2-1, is DTGVSQNPRHKITKRGQNVTFRCDPISEHNRLYWYRQTLGQGPEFLTYFQNEAQLEKSRLLSDRFSAERPKGSFSTLEIQRTEQGDSAMYLCASSPTGGSERHEQFFGPGTRLTVL.

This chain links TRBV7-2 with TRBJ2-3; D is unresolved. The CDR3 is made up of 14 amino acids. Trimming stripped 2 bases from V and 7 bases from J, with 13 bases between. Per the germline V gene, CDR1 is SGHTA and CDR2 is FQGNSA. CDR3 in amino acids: CASSLNHGSNTQYF. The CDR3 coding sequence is TGTGCCAGCAGCTTAAACCACGGTTCGAATACGCAGTATTTT.

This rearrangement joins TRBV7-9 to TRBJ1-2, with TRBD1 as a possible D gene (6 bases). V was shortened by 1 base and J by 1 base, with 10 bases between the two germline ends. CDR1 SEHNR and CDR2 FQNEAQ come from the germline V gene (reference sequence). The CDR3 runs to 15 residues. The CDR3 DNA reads TGTGCCAGCAGCTTAGGAGTGACAGGTAACTATGGCTACACCTTC. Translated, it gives CASSLGVTGNYGYTF. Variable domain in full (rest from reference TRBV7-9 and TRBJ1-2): DTGVSQNPRHKITKRGQNVTFRCDPISEHNRLYWYRQTLGQGPEFLTYFQNEAQLEKSRLLSDRFSAERPKGSFSTLEIQRTEQGDSAMYLCASSLGVTGNYGYTFGSGTRLTVV.

The CDR3 nucleotides are TGTGCCAGCAATAATCCCCCGGGGGGTGAAAAACTGTTTTTT. Residues: CASNNPPGGEKLFF. V usage is TRBV6-4 and J usage is TRBJ1-4; tentatively, D is TRBD1 (5 bases). The CDR3 consists of 14 residues. CDR1 MRHNA and CDR2 SNTAGT come from the germline V gene. V lost 7 bases and J 7 bases, leaving 16 bases between the germline ends.

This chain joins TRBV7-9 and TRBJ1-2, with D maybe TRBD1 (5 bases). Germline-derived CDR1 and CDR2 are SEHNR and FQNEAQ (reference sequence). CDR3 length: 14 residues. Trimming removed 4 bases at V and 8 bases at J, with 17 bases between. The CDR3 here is CASSYDRGTGGYTF. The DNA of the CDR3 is TGTGCCAGCAGCTACGATCGGGGGACGGGAGGCTACACCTTC.

CDR3 protein: CASSFSVNEKLFF. The CDR3 DNA sequence: TGTGCCAGCTCCTTCTCAGTGAATGAAAAACTGTTTTTT. The rearrangement joins TRBV28 to TRBJ1-4; unclear D gene. CDR3 length: 13 amino acids. Per the germline V gene, CDR1 is MDHEN and CDR2 is SYDVKM. Trimming removed 8 bases from V and 5 bases from J, with 12 bases in between.

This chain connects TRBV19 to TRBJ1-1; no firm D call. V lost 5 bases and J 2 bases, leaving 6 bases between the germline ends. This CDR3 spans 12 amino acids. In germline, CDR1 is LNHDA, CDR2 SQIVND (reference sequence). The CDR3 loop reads CASSFVNTEAFF. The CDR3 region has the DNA TGTGCCAGTAGTTTCGTCAACACTGAAGCTTTCTTT.

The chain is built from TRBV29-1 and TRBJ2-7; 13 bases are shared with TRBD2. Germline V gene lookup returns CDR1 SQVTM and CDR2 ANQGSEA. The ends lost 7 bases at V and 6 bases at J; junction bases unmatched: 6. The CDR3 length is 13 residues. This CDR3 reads CSAGGLAGFEQYF. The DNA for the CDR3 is TGCAGCGCTGGGGGACTAGCGGGGTTCGAGCAGTACTTC.

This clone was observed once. For the CDR3, the DNA is TGTGCCAGTTCTCAGGGACAGTACACTGAAGCTTTCTTT. It encodes CASSQGQYTEAFF. This chain joins TRBV6-6 and TRBJ1-1; 7 positions agree with TRBD1. The CDR3 is made up of 13 amino acids. After removal of 9 bases from V and 3 bases from J, the junction contained 7 bases not matched to a gene. Germline-derived CDR1 and CDR2 are MNHNY and SVGAGI (reference sequence).

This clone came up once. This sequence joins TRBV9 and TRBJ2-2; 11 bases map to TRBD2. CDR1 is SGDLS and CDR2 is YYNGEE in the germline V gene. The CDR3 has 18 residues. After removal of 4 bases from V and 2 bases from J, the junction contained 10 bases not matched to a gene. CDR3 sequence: CASSTSRLAGPNTGELFF. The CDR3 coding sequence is TGTGCCAGCAGCACCTCGAGACTAGCGGGGCCAAACACCGGGGAGCTGTTTTTT.

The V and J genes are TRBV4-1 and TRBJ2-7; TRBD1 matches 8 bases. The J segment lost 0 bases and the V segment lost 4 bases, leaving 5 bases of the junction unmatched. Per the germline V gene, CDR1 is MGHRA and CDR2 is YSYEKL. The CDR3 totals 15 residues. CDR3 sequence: CASSLFGQGSYEQYF. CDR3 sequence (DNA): TGCGCCAGCAGCCTCTTCGGACAGGGCTCCTACGAGCAGTACTTC.

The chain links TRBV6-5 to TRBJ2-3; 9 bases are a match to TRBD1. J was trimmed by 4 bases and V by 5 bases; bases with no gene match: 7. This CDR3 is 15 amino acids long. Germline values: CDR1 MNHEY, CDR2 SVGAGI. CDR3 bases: TGTGCCAGCAGTATCAAAACAGGGGGCCCAGATACGCAGTATTTT. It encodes CASSIKTGGPDTQYF.

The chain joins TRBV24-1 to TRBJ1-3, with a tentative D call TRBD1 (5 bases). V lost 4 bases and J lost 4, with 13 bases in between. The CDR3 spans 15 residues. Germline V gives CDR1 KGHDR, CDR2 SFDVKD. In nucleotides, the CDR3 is TGTGCCACCAGTGAAAACGCAGGGCCAGGAAACACCATATATTTT. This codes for CATSENAGPGNTIYF.

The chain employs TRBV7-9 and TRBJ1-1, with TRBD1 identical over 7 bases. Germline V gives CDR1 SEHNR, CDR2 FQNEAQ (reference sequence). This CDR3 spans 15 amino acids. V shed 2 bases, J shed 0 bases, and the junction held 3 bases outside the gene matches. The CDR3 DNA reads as TGTGCCAGCAGCTTATCGACAGGGCTGAACACTGAAGCTTTCTTT. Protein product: CASSLSTGLNTEAFF.

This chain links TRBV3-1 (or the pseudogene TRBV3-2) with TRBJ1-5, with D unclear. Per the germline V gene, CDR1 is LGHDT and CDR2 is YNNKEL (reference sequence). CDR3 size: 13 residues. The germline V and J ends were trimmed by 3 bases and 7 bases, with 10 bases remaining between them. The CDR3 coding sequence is TGTGCCAGCAGCCACAGCACGGGACAGCCCCAGCATTTT. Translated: CASSHSTGQPQHF.

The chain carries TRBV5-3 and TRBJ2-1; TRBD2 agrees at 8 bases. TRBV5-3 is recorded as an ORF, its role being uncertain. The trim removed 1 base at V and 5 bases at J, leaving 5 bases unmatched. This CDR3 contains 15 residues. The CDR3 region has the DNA TGTGCCAGAAGCTTGCCTAGCGGGTACGACAATGAGCAGTTCTTC. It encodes CARSLPSGYDNEQFF.